The table lists the clone carrying this T cell receptor (beta chain) with many counts. CDR1 and CDR2 from the germline V gene are MNHNS and SASEGT. The CDR3 length is 12 residues. V lost 4 bases and J lost 1, with 4 bases in between. These data are taken from a study of neurological immune-mediated disorders. Using its own MiXCR run on the 5' RACE reads, TCRdb lists one record per CDR3 protein. Among more than 75,000 distinct CDR3 sequences listed, roughly 4.8% were seen once. V and J are TRBV6-1 and TRBJ1-1; no definite D call. Sequenced input: PBMCs. The sequence came from a woman aged 30 to 39 with multiple sclerosis. The CDR3 sequence: CASSVGNTEAFF. The CDR3 nucleotides read TGTGCCAGCAGTGTTGGGAACACTGAAGCTTTCTTT.